This TCR beta chain emerged from a study of blood T cell repertoires in COVID-19. Seattle cases were enrolled at active infection and followed longitudinally. Per the authors' pipeline: Scientists estimated how many nucleated cells there were by amplifying reference gene primers. This table comes from immunoSEQ multiplex PCR, and its TCRdb copy is limited to in-frame clones, with some not included. The V and J calls and the clone size are those of that table, but D and trimming were determined from the DNA. Of roughly 130,000 clones listed, over 85% are singletons. The sample was peripheral blood. The origin of this receptor is a man aged 60 to 75 with COVID-19, enrolled during active disease.

The CDR3 DNA sequence: TGTGCCAGCAGCCCTAGCGGGGGAAACAAAAACATTCAGTACTTC. Translated: CASSPSGGNKNIQYF. This sequence joins TRBV3-1 (or the pseudogene TRBV3-2) and TRBJ2-4; TRBD2 matches 10 bases. V was pared by 4 bases and J by 3 bases, with 3 bases of the junction left unmatched. Germline lookup yields CDR1 LGHDT and CDR2 YNNKEL (reference sequence). This CDR3 has 15 amino acids.